This record covers a single T cell receptor beta chain. Antigen unknown. TCRdb itself ran the reads through MiXCR, one entry per CDR3 protein. Among 400,000 or so distinct CDR3 sequences, over 15% were seen once, and the ten largest hold 7.5% to 9.5%. This entry belongs to a study of T cell repertoires in cytomegalovirus infection. Study summary: Public TCR beta signatures marked donors with CMV infection and the matching HLA. Study results and caveats: There were carriers of CMV plus the relevant HLA, and cumulative public TCR beta family frequency identified them. Across the ex vivo response, the dominant clonotypes were HLA-C-restricted CMV-specific TCR beta clonotypes.

In germline, CDR1 is SQVTM, CDR2 ANQGSEA. This CDR3 has 13 amino acids. V was cut by 6 bases and J by 0 bases, with 9 bases left in between. The gene calls are TRBV29-1 and TRBJ2-1; possibly TRBD2 for D (6 bases). This sequence was found in a human donor in good health (CMV status not recorded). Some clones in this sample may be carry-over from other donors' samples. The sequenced material came from PBMCs. CDR3 coding DNA: TGCAGCGTCGGGGGTAGCTCCTACAATGAGCAGTTCTTC. Translated: CSVGGSSYNEQFF.